The 6 T cell receptor beta chains below were found in one sample sequenced in a study of blood T cell repertoires in COVID-19. Some clones are missing from TCRdb's copy, which holds only in-frame ones; the method was immunoSEQ multiplex PCR. The sample carries over 600,000 clones, around 89% recorded once. Specimen: peripheral blood. These receptors came from a woman younger than 30 with acute or convalescent COVID-19.

The chain combines TRBV5-6 with TRBJ1-1; weak D call: TRBD1 (5 bases). Germline V gene data show CDR1 as SGHDT and CDR2 as YYEEEE. The CDR3 totals 16 residues. Trimming left V 4 bases short and J 0 bases short, with 16 bases between. The CDR3: CASSLGPTTLNTEAFF. In nucleotides, the CDR3 is TGTGCCAGCAGCCTGGGACCGACTACCTTGAACACTGAAGCTTTCTTT.

V usage is TRBV18 and J usage is TRBJ1-1; D is uncertain. The length of the CDR3 is 13 residues. V was pared by 5 bases and J by 1 base, with 8 bases between. Germline loops: CDR1 KGHSH, CDR2 LQKENI. The CDR3 protein is CASSSAENTEAFF. CDR3 bases: TGTGCCAGCTCATCGGCGGAGAACACTGAAGCTTTCTTT.

This sequence joins TRBV7-2 and TRBJ2-7, with 7 bases fitting TRBD2. CDR1 is SGHTA, CDR2 FQGNSA, per germline. CDR3 length: 13 amino acids. J lost 1 base, V lost 7 bases, and 4 bases had no gene match. DNA of the CDR3: TGTGCCAGCACCGAAGCGGGGTCCTACGAGCAGTACTTC. Its protein is CASTEAGSYEQYF.

The chain recombines TRBV5-8 with TRBJ2-1; D may be TRBD1 (5 bases). CDR1 SGHTS and CDR2 YDEGEE come from the germline V gene. V lost 0 bases and J 4 bases, leaving 11 bases between the germline ends. This CDR3 spans 15 amino acids. This CDR3 reads CASSLEVQEYNEQFF. The CDR3, as DNA: TGTGCCAGCAGCTTGGAGGTACAGGAATACAATGAGCAGTTCTTC.

V usage is TRBV5-1 and J usage is TRBJ2-2; 7 bases agree with TRBD1. Trimming took 1 base from V and 4 from J; bases not matched to a gene: 1. Germline values: CDR1 SGHRS, CDR2 YFSETQ. This CDR3 is built from 14 residues. The CDR3 region has the DNA TGCGCCAGCAGCTTGAGGGACAGCACCGGGGAGCTGTTTTTT. Its protein product is CASSLRDSTGELFF.

The chain uses TRBV6-6 and TRBJ1-1, with 9 bases identical to TRBD1. The V gene's germline CDR1 is MNHNY and CDR2 SVGAGI (reference sequence). CDR3 length equals 16 residues. V was clipped by 6 bases and J by 1 base; unmatched bases: 9. The CDR3 nucleotides read TGTGCCAGCAGACAGGGGGCGAGTTCTAAGAACACTGAAGCTTTCTTT. Translated, it gives CASRQGASSKNTEAFF.